One sample yielded the 31 T cell receptor beta chains listed below, sequenced in a study of cytomegalovirus exposure and HLA in healthy donors (TCRdb year 2017). Libraries were built with the immunoSEQ multiplex PCR assay. TCRdb re-hosts the immuneACCESS table, in-frame sequences only. Its copies lack some clones; in the studies checked, an unresolved V gene accounts for under half of them, and the cause for the rest is not known. Across this sample there are under 200,000 clones, with under 90% seen only once. The top ten clones comprise about a tenth of the sample. The sample consisted of PBMCs. The source of these receptors is a woman between 18 and 30 years old in good health and CMV-seropositive.

The V gene is TRBV4-3, the J gene TRBJ2-7; D possibly corresponds to TRBD2 (6 bases). Trimming took 0 bases from V and 0 from J, leaving 12 bases between them. The CDR3 is 16 amino acids. Germline CDR1 and CDR2: LGHNA and YSLEER. DNA of the CDR3: TGCGCCAGCAGCCAAGAAAGGGACTTTTCCTCCTACGAGCAGTACTTC. Encoded protein: CASSQERDFSSYEQYF.

The chain uses TRBV6-1 and TRBJ2-7, with TRBD2 identical over 11 bases. The CDR3 is 15 residues long. The trim removed 9 bases at V and 4 bases at J, leaving 11 bases unmatched. The V gene's germline CDR1 is MNHNS and CDR2 SASEGT. In DNA form, the CDR3 reads TGTGCCAGTCTTGGTTGGGGACTAGCGGTTTACGAGCAGTACTTC. Translating gives CASLGWGLAVYEQYF.

This chain links TRBV30 with TRBJ1-4; no definite D call. Trimming stripped 4 bases from V and 7 bases from J, with 13 bases between. In germline, CDR1 is GTSNPN, CDR2 SVGIG (reference sequence). The CDR3 loop spans 13 amino acids. DNA of the CDR3: TGTGCCTGGACCGTCAGATCTCGTGAAAAACTGTTTTTT. Its protein product is CAWTVRSREKLFF. The full variable domain, completed using reference TRBV30 and TRBJ1-4, is SQTIHQWPATLVQPVGSPLSLECTVEGTSNPNLYWYRQAAGRGLQLLFYSVGIGQISSEVPQNLSASRPQDRQFILSSKKLLLSDSGFYLCAWTVRSREKLFFGSGTQLSVL.

V and J are TRBV29-1 and TRBJ2-3; TRBD1 agrees at 7 bases. V was clipped by 8 bases and J by 1 base; unmatched bases: 6. This CDR3 comprises 13 residues. Germline assignment: CDR1 SQVTM and CDR2 ANQGSEA. The CDR3 DNA sequence: TGCAGCACCCGACAGGGAGGCACAGATACGCAGTATTTT. This translates into CSTRQGGTDTQYF.

This clone showed up just a few times. The DNA for the CDR3 is TGTGCCAGCAGCAAGACAGGGGTGAATCAGCCCCAGCATTTT. Translated, it gives CASSKTGVNQPQHF. V is TRBV7-6 and J is TRBJ1-5, with 8 positions matching TRBD1. V gave up 5 bases and J gave up 4 bases; unmatched junction bases: 4. The CDR3 has 14 residues. CDR1 and CDR2 (germline): SGHVS, FNYEAQ. Full variable domain (missing parts from reference TRBV7-6 and TRBJ1-5): GAGVSQSPRYKVTKRGQDVALRCDPISGHVSLYWYRQALGQGPEFLTYFNYEAQQDKSGLPNDRFSAERPEGSISTLTIQRTEQRDSAMYRCASSKTGVNQPQHFGDGTRLSIL.

The chain links TRBV29-1 to TRBJ2-7, with D possibly TRBD1 on 6 matching bases. Looked up from germline, CDR1 is SQVTM and CDR2 is ANQGSEA. The CDR3 has 11 residues. Trimming took 7 bases from V and 2 from J, leaving 9 bases between them. In nucleotides, the CDR3 is TGCAGCGCTGGACAGACCTACGAGCAGTACTTC. Translating gives CSAGQTYEQYF.

This clone was seen only once. The CDR3 DNA is TGTGCCAGCAGTTACGTCGGACAGGGGGTTTATGAGCAGTTCTTC. It encodes CASSYVGQGVYEQFF. This chain uses TRBV6-5 with TRBJ2-1; TRBD1 aligns across 10 bases. The CDR3 contains 15 residues. Germline V gives CDR1 MNHEY, CDR2 SVGAGI. V shed 2 bases and J 8 bases; nucleotides not matched to a gene: 6.

CDR3 sequence reads: CASSYTGANGYTF. Written as DNA, the CDR3 is TGTGCCAGCAGTTACACAGGGGCTAATGGCTACACCTTC. V is TRBV6-5 and J is TRBJ1-2; the match to TRBD1 covers 7 bases. Trimming cost V 2 bases and J 6 bases; bases outside gene matches: 3. In germline, CDR1 is MNHEY, CDR2 SVGAGI. The CDR3 has 13 amino acids.

The rearrangement uses TRBV27 and TRBJ2-2; D perhaps matches TRBD2 (6 bases). The V gene's germline CDR1 is MNHEY and CDR2 SMNVEV (reference sequence). V was shortened by 0 bases and J by 4 bases, with 12 bases between the two germline ends. The CDR3 is made up of 16 amino acids. This CDR3 reads CASSLSSRAGTGELFF. In nucleotides, the CDR3 is TGTGCCAGCAGTTTATCTTCGAGAGCGGGCACCGGGGAGCTGTTTTTT.

The chain links TRBV29-1 to TRBJ1-1; a weak D match, TRBD1 (6 bases). V gave up 5 bases and J gave up 0 bases, with 22 bases separating them. The CDR3 loop spans 17 amino acids. From germline, CDR1 is SQVTM and CDR2 ANQGSEA. The CDR3 nucleotides are TGCAGCGTTACCCGGAGCGCCTCACAGGGAATGAACACTGAAGCTTTCTTT. Protein product: CSVTRSASQGMNTEAFF.

The chain links TRBV28 to TRBJ2-6; D is ambiguous. This CDR3 is built from 14 residues. The V end lost 8 bases, the J end lost 0 bases, and 8 bases lay between the germline ends. Germline-derived CDR1 and CDR2 are MDHEN and SYDVKM. DNA for the CDR3: TGTGCCAGCGATCGGTCCTCTGGGGCCAACGTCCTGACTTTC. Protein product: CASDRSSGANVLTF.

This clone occurred a few times. The chain links TRBV6-1 to TRBJ1-1; no clear D gene. The CDR3 covers 11 residues. V lost 10 bases to trimming and J lost 5 bases, with 11 bases between them. Germline V CDR1 and CDR2: MNHNS, SASEGT. The CDR3 loop reads CATSRRTEAFF. The CDR3 region has the DNA TGTGCCACAAGCAGGCGTACTGAAGCTTTCTTT.

The chain carries TRBV12-2 and TRBJ2-1; the table's D call, TRBD2, has no DNA check behind it. TRBV12-2 is a pseudogene locus. The CDR3 consists of 16 residues. CDR3 residues: CASRLGLAGVQNEQFF. The CDR3, as DNA: TGTGCAAGTCGCCTAGGACTAGCGGGAGTTCAGAATGAGCAGTTCTTC.

This rearrangement joins TRBV13 to TRBJ1-5, with D hard to call. Germline CDR1 and CDR2: PRHDT and FYEKMQ (reference sequence). The germline V and J ends were trimmed by 1 base and 4 bases, with 2 bases remaining between them. This CDR3 spans 12 amino acids. CDR3 region: CASSLVNQPQHF. The CDR3 nucleotides read TGTGCCAGCAGCTTAGTAAATCAGCCCCAGCATTTT.

The chain has TRBV5-4 and TRBJ2-5; the match to TRBD2 covers 11 bases. Germline CDR1 and CDR2: SGHNT and YYREEE (reference sequence). The CDR3 is made up of 16 amino acids. V shed 0 bases, J shed 2 bases, and the junction held 3 bases outside the gene matches. CDR3 coding DNA: TGTGCCAGCAGCTTGGGGGGACTAGCGGTTCAAGAGACCCAGTACTTC. Residues: CASSLGGLAVQETQYF.

The chain carries TRBV5-5 and TRBJ1-4, with D possibly being TRBD1 (6 bases). The V and J ends lost 0 bases and 0 bases respectively, with 9 bases between them. The CDR3 extends over 16 amino acids. Germline lookup yields CDR1 SGHKS and CDR2 YYEKEE (reference sequence). The CDR3 spells CASSLGPGATNEKLFF. DNA for the CDR3: TGTGCCAGCAGCTTGGGCCCAGGGGCAACTAATGAAAAACTGTTTTTT. The whole variable domain, remainder taken from reference TRBV5-5 and TRBJ1-4, is DAGVTQSPTHLIKTRGQQVTLRCSPISGHKSVSWYQQVLGQGPQFIFQYYEKEERGRGNFPDRFSARQFPNYSSELNVNALLLGDSALYLCASSLGPGATNEKLFFGSGTQLSVL.

The CDR3 spells CASSSEEGLRTGELFF. In DNA, the CDR3 is TGTGCCAGCAGTTCTGAGGAAGGATTACGCACCGGGGAGCTGTTTTTT. The J gene is TRBJ2-2, the V gene TRBV25-1; no clear D gene. This CDR3 contains 16 residues. V gave up 5 bases and J gave up 4 bases, with 17 bases separating them. Germline CDR1 MGHDK, CDR2 SYGVNS. Variable domain in full (rest from reference TRBV25-1 and TRBJ2-2): EADIYQTPRYLVIGTGKKITLECSQTMGHDKMYWYQQDPGMELHLIHYSYGVNSTEKGDLSSESTVSRIRTEHFPLTLESARPSHTSQYLCASSSEEGLRTGELFFGEGSRLTVL.

Comment on this clone: Other DNA sequences within the sample encode an identical CDR3. The V call is TRBV10-3, the J call TRBJ2-7, with a weak D call TRBD1 (6 bases). V was trimmed by 3 bases and J by 2 bases, leaving 8 bases between them. Germline CDR1 reads ENHRY; CDR2 reads SYGVKD. This CDR3 comprises 13 residues. Written as DNA, the CDR3 is TGTGCCATCAGTGAAGGGGACACCTACGAGCAGTACTTC. It translates to CAISEGDTYEQYF.

V usage is TRBV15 and J usage is TRBJ2-1; 10 bases are a match to TRBD2. CDR3 length equals 14 residues. Germline CDR1 and CDR2: LNHNV and YYDKDF (reference sequence). V trimming: 2 bases; J trimming: 8 bases; junction bases outside the gene matches: 3. DNA of the CDR3: TGTGCCACCAGCAGACTAGCGGGAGTTGATGAGCAGTTCTTC. This encodes CATSRLAGVDEQFF. Full variable domain (missing parts from reference TRBV15 and TRBJ2-1): DAMVIQNPRYQVTQFGKPVTLSCSQTLNHNVMYWYQQKSSQAPKLLFHYYDKDFNNEADTPDNFQSRRPNTSFCFLDIRSPGLGDTAMYLCATSRLAGVDEQFFGPGTRLTVL.

V is TRBV19 and J is TRBJ2-7; 7 nucleotides align to TRBD2. CDR3 length: 13 residues. Germline V gene data show CDR1 as LNHDA and CDR2 as SQIVND (reference sequence). The junction had 5 bases not matched to a gene; V was cut back by 2 bases and J by 7 bases. CDR3 nucleotide sequence: TGTGCCAGTAGTATATTCCAGCGGGGAGAGCAGTACTTC. Its protein is CASSIFQRGEQYF.

The chain joins TRBV27 to TRBJ1-1, with D perhaps matching TRBD1 (6 bases). Looked up from germline, CDR1 is MNHEY and CDR2 is SMNVEV (reference sequence). The germline V and J ends were trimmed by 8 bases and 3 bases, with 13 bases remaining between them. The CDR3 sequence is 13 residues long. The CDR3 region has the DNA TGTGCCAGCGGGATACAGGGTTACACTGAAGCTTTCTTT. Amino acid sequence: CASGIQGYTEAFF.

The V call is TRBV7-9, the J call TRBJ1-5, with 7 bases fitting TRBD1. V was pared by 1 base and J by 6 bases, with 6 bases of the junction left unmatched. CDR3 length equals 15 residues. Germline V CDR1 and CDR2: SEHNR, FQNEAQ (reference sequence). This chain's CDR3 is CASSLVGGAGQPQHF. In DNA, the CDR3 is TGTGCCAGCAGCTTAGTAGGGGGCGCGGGTCAGCCCCAGCATTTT.

This clone was found once. As DNA, the CDR3 is TGTGCCAGCAGTTCTCCGACTAGCGGGAGAGGCAATGAGCAGTTCTTC. Protein: CASSSPTSGRGNEQFF. The chain employs TRBV27 and TRBJ2-1, with TRBD2 matching over 12 bases. The CDR3 runs 16 residues. Germline V gene sequence: CDR1 MNHEY, CDR2 SMNVEV (reference sequence). V gave up 4 bases and J gave up 6 bases; unmatched junction bases: 7.

The J gene is TRBJ1-3, the V gene TRBV4-1; D may be TRBD1 (5 bases). This CDR3 has 16 amino acids. V lost 0 bases and J lost 4, with 13 bases in between. CDR1 is MGHRA, CDR2 YSYEKL, per germline. The CDR3 here is CASSQESKGSGNTIYF. In DNA, the CDR3 is TGCGCCAGCAGCCAAGAAAGTAAGGGGTCCGGAAACACCATATATTTT.

The chain couples TRBV27 to TRBJ2-5; TRBD2 matches 11 bases. From germline, CDR1 is MNHEY and CDR2 SMNVEV (reference sequence). Trimming took 4 bases from V and 7 from J; bases not matched to a gene: 11. This CDR3 contains 16 residues. CDR3 protein: CASSSRLAGPWGTQYF. The CDR3 DNA sequence: TGTGCCAGCAGTTCCCGACTAGCGGGACCCTGGGGGACCCAGTACTTC.

This clone was seen just once. This chain links TRBV7-8 with TRBJ1-1; a weak D match, TRBD1 (5 bases). V lost 5 bases and J lost 1, with 8 bases in between. CDR1 is SGHVS and CDR2 is FQNEAQ in the germline V gene. CDR3 length: 13 amino acids. DNA of the CDR3: TGTGCCAGCAGCCGTGACAGGAACACTGAAGCTTTCTTT. This codes for CASSRDRNTEAFF. The full variable domain, in which reference TRBV7-8 and TRBJ1-1 provide the parts outside the CDR3, is GAGVSQSPRYKVAKRGQDVALRCDPISGHVSLFWYQQALGQGPEFLTYFQNEAQLDKSGLPSDRFFAERPEGSVSTLKIQRTQQEDSAVYLCASSRDRNTEAFFGQGTRLTVV.

The chain links TRBV2 to TRBJ1-4, with a possible D match to TRBD1 (5 bases). The CDR3 is 13 amino acids. CDR1 is SNHLY and CDR2 is FYNNEI in the germline V gene. V gave up 7 bases and J gave up 5 bases, with 11 bases separating them. As DNA, the CDR3 is TGTGCCAGCACTTGGACACAGAATGAAAAACTGTTTTTT. Translating gives CASTWTQNEKLFF.

This clone was found once. This chain connects TRBV27 to TRBJ2-1, with 8 bases matching TRBD1. The germline V gene encodes CDR1 MNHEY and CDR2 SMNVEV (reference sequence). The CDR3 runs 13 residues. Trimming at V came to 10 bases and at J to 7 bases, leaving 9 bases not matched to a gene. CDR3 residues: CATQDRVRNEQFF. The DNA for the CDR3 is TGTGCCACCCAGGACAGGGTGAGGAATGAGCAGTTCTTC.

The V gene is TRBV5-5, the J gene TRBJ2-7; tentatively, D is TRBD2 (5 bases). CDR3 length: 16 residues. Germline V CDR1 and CDR2: SGHKS, YYEKEE (reference sequence). V gave up 1 base and J gave up 3 bases, with 17 bases separating them. The CDR3 nucleotides are TGTGCCAGCAGCTTGTCTTTGGCTAGCTCAAACTACGAGCAGTACTTC. Its translation is CASSLSLASSNYEQYF.

About this clone: Other DNA sequences in this specimen translate into the identical CDR3. The J gene is TRBJ2-7, the V gene TRBV28; the match to TRBD2 covers 8 bases. The CDR3 runs 14 residues. Germline V lookup: CDR1 MDHEN, CDR2 SYDVKM. With V trimmed by 4 bases and J by 5 bases, 7 bases remained unmatched. This CDR3 is CASSSPSGSNEQYF. CDR3 nucleotides: TGTGCCAGCAGTTCCCCGAGCGGGAGCAACGAGCAGTACTTC.

This clone came up a few times. The gene calls are TRBV5-1 and TRBJ2-7, with D possibly TRBD1 on 5 matching bases. The V and J ends lost 0 bases and 9 bases respectively, with 13 bases between them. The length of the CDR3 is 13 residues. CDR1 is SGHRS and CDR2 is YFSETQ in the germline V gene. This chain's CDR3 is CASSLEGEVGQYF. The CDR3, as DNA: TGCGCCAGCAGCTTGGAAGGGGAAGTGGGGCAGTACTTC.